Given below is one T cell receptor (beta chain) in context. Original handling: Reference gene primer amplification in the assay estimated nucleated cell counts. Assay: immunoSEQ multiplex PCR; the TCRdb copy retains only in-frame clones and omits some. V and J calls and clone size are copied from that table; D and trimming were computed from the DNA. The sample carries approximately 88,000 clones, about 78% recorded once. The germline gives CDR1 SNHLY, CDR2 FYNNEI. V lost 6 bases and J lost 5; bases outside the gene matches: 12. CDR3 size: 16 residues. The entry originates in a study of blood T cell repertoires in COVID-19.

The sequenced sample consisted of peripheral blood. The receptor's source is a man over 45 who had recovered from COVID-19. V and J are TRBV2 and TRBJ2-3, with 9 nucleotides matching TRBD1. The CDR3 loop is CASSSQNRGRGDTQYF. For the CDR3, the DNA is TGTGCCAGCAGCAGCCAAAACAGGGGGCGAGGAGATACGCAGTATTTT.